This T cell receptor (beta chain) was profiled in a study of patients and donors after allogeneic stem cell transplantation. The CDR3 covers 15 residues. Trimming removed 0 bases from V and 2 bases from J, with 14 bases in between. In germline, CDR1 is DFQATT, CDR2 SNEGSKA (reference sequence). TCRdb independently ran MiXCR on the RT-PCR reads; one entry per CDR3 protein. The sample records 200,000 to 250,000 distinct CDR3 sequences, around an eighth being singletons. The chain is built from TRBV20-1 and TRBJ2-7; tentative D call: TRBD2 (5 bases). The sequenced material came from blood, either unsorted or a sorted T cell fraction (not recorded which). The TCR originated in a human donor who was either an allogeneic HSCT recipient or a stem cell or donor lymphocyte infusion donor (not recorded which). It is not recorded whose cells these are; they may come from a transplant donor. CDR3 region: CSARDLRGLAYEQYF. In nucleotides, the CDR3 is TGCAGTGCTAGAGATCTCAGAGGACTGGCCTACGAGCAGTACTTC.